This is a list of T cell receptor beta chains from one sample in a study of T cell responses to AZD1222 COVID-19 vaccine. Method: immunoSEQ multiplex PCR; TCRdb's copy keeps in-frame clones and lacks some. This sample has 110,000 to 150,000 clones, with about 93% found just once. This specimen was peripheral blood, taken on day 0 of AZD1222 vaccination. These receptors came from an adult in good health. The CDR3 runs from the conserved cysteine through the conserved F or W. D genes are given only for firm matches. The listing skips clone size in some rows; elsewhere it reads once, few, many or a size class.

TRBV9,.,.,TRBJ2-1,CASSVGVTLRSYNEQFF,TGTGCCAGCAGCGTAGGGGTAACCCTTCGGTCCTACAATGAGCAGTTCTTC
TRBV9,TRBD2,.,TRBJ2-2,CASSVVGGSSTGELFF,TGTGCCAGCAGCGTAGTTGGCGGGAGTAGCACCGGGGAGCTGTTTTTT
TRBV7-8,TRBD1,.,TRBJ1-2,CASSPRDRVLYGYTF,TGTGCCAGCAGCCCCCGGGACAGGGTTTTGTACGGCTACACCTTC
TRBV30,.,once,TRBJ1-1,CAWSVRMGGGTEAFF,TGTGCCTGGAGTGTACGAATGGGTGGGGGCACTGAAGCTTTCTTT
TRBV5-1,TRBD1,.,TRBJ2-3,CASSTQGVYTDTQYF,TGCGCCAGCAGTACACAGGGGGTTTACACAGATACGCAGTATTTT
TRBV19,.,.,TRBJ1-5,CASSIGHWGNQPQHF,TGTGCCAGTAGTATAGGGCATTGGGGCAATCAGCCCCAGCATTTT
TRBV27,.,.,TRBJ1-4,CASSATGRTNEKLFF,TGTGCCAGCAGCGCAACAGGGAGGACTAATGAAAAACTGTTTTTT
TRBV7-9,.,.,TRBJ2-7,CASSLGVGTYEQYF,TGTGCCAGCAGCTTAGGGGTAGGGACCTACGAGCAGTACTTC
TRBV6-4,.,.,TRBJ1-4,CASSQDSTGSGKLFF,TGTGCCAGCAGTCAAGACAGTACGGGGTCGGGAAAACTGTTTTTT
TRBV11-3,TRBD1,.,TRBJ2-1,CASSLVQGARDEQFF,TGTGCCAGCAGCTTAGTCCAGGGGGCTCGGGATGAGCAGTTCTTC
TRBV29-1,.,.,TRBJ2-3,CSVQTATVTDTQYF,TGCAGCGTTCAGACAGCGACTGTAACAGATACGCAGTATTTT
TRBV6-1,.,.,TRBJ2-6,CASSDLLGANVLTF,TGTGCCAGCAGTGATCTACTTGGGGCCAACGTCCTGACTTTC
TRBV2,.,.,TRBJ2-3,CASHRTDTQYF,TGTGCCAGCCATCGCACAGATACGCAGTATTTT
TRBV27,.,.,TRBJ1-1,CASSPDSLNTEAFF,TGTGCCAGCAGTCCAGACAGCCTGAACACTGAAGCTTTCTTT
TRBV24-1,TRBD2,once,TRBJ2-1,CATSRGLAEYNEQFF,TGTGCCACCAGTAGGGGACTAGCGGAATACAATGAGCAGTTCTTC
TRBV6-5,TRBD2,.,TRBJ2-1,CASSPSGSYGNEQFF,TGTGCCAGCAGTCCTAGCGGGAGTTATGGAAATGAGCAGTTCTTC
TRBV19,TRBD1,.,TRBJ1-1,CASSMGTVNTEAFF,TGTGCCAGTAGTATGGGGACAGTGAACACTGAAGCTTTCTTT
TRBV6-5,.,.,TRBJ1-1,CASSYWEETEAFF,TGTGCCAGCAGTTACTGGGAAGAGACTGAAGCTTTCTTT
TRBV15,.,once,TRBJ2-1,CATSRDRGVHNEQFF,TGTGCCACCAGCAGAGATCGTGGAGTTCACAATGAGCAGTTCTTC
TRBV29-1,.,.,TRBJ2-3,CSTDTQYF,TGCAGCACAGATACGCAGTATTTT
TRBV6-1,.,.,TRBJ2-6,CASSDRQGGSGANVLTF,TGTGCCAGCAGTGACCGACAGGGAGGCTCTGGGGCCAACGTCCTGACTTTC
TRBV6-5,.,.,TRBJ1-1,CASSATWDTEAFF,TGTGCCAGCAGCGCGACCTGGGACACTGAAGCTTTCTTT
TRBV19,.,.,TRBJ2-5,CASSIGSRETQYF,TGTGCCAGTAGTATTGGCAGCAGGGAGACCCAGTACTTC
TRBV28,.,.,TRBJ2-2,CASTSLEGALTGELFF,TGTGCCAGCACCTCCCTAGAGGGAGCGCTCACCGGGGAGCTGTTTTTT
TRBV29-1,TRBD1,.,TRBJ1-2,CSVDREGQGPNGYTF,TGCAGCGTTGACCGAGAAGGACAGGGGCCGAATGGCTACACCTTC
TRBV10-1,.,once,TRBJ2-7,CASSREGWEQYF,TGCGCCAGCAGCAGGGAAGGGTGGGAGCAGTACTTC
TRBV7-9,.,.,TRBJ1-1,CASSLGPIEAFF,TGTGCCAGCAGCTTAGGACCGATTGAAGCTTTCTTT
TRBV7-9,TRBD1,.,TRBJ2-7,CASGADRGYEQYF,TGTGCCAGCGGCGCGGACAGGGGCTACGAGCAGTACTTC
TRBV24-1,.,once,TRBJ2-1,CATSASSYNEQFF,TGTGCCACCAGTGCGTCCTCCTACAATGAGCAGTTCTTC
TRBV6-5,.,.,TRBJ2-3,CASSYYRADTQYF,TGTGCCAGCAGTTACTACAGAGCAGATACGCAGTATTTT
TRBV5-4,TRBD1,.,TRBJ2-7,CASSLRTGNYEQYF,TGTGCCAGCAGCCTGAGGACAGGTAACTACGAGCAGTACTTC
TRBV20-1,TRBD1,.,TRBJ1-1,CSASSQGGAFF,TGCAGTGCTAGTAGCCAGGGGGGAGCTTTCTTT
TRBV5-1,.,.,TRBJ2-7,CASSFLSATYEQYF,TGCGCCAGCAGCTTTCTGAGTGCGACCTACGAGCAGTACTTC
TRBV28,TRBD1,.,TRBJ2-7,CASSSQSGTGVTYYEQYF,TGTGCCAGCAGTTCCCAATCCGGGACAGGGGTGACTTACTACGAGCAGTACTTC
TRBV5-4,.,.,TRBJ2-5,CASSLSRGSQETQYF,TGTGCCAGCAGCTTATCCAGGGGCTCCCAAGAGACCCAGTACTTC
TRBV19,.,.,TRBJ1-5,CASSEQRNQPQHF,TGTGCCAGTAGTGAACAGAGGAATCAGCCCCAGCATTTT
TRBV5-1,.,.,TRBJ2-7,CASSQGAYEQYF,TGCGCCAGCAGCCAAGGAGCCTACGAGCAGTACTTC
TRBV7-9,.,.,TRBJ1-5,CASSYNDQPQHF,TGTGCCAGCAGCTACAACGATCAGCCCCAGCATTTT
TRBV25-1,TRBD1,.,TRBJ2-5,CASSHGTGGSKETQYF,TGTGCCAGCAGTCACGGGACAGGAGGGAGTAAAGAGACCCAGTACTTC
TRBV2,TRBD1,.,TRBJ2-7,CASRTASGTGYSEQYF,TGTGCCAGCAGAACCGCCTCCGGGACAGGGTATAGCGAGCAGTACTTC
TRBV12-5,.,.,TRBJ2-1,CASGLVRTSGPYNEQFF,TGTGCTAGTGGTTTGGTACGGACCAGCGGCCCCTACAATGAGCAGTTCTTC
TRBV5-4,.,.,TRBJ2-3,CASSPGERNTDTQYF,TGTGCCAGCAGCCCCGGGGAGCGGAACACAGATACGCAGTATTTT
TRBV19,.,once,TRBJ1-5,CASSTRRDFTGQPQHF,TGTGCCAGTAGTACGCGCAGGGATTTTACGGGTCAGCCCCAGCATTTT
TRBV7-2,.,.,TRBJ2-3,CASSFPANTDTQYF,TGTGCCAGCAGCTTCCCCGCGAACACAGATACGCAGTATTTT
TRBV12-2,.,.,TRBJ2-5,CASTVWTAQRQETQYF,TGTGCAAGCACCGTATGGACAGCACAGCGGCAAGAGACCCAGTACTTC
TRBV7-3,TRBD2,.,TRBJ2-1,CASSPGLAGTEQFF,TGTGCCAGCAGCCCGGGACTAGCGGGAACTGAGCAGTTCTTC
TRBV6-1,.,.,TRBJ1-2,CASSPPGHYGYTF,TGTGCCAGCAGCCCTCCGGGGCACTATGGCTACACCTTC
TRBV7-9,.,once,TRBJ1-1,CASSYKSEAFF,TGTGCCAGCAGCTATAAGAGTGAAGCTTTCTTT
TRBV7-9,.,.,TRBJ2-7,CASSSPQGFYEQYF,TGTGCCAGCAGCTCACCGCAGGGGTTCTACGAGCAGTACTTC
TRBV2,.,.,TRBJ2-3,CASSRLTQGTDTQYF,TGTGCCAGCAGTCGACTCACTCAAGGCACAGATACGCAGTATTTT